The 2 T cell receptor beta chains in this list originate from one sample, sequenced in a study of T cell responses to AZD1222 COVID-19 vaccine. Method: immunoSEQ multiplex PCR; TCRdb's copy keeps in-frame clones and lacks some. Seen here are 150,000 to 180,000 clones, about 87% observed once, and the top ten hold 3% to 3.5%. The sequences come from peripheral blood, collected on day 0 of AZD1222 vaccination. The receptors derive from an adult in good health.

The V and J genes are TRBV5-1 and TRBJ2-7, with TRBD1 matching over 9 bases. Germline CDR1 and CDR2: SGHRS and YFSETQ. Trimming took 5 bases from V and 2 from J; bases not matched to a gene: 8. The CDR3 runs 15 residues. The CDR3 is CASRSDRGMTYEQYF. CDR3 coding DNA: TGCGCCAGCAGGTCCGACAGGGGGATGACCTACGAGCAGTACTTC.

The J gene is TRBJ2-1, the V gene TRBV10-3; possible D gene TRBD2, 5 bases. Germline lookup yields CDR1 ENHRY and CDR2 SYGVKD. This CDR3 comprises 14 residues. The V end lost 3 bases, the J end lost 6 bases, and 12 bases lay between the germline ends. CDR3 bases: TGTGCCATCAGTGATGTTAGGGAGAGCAATGAGCAGTTCTTC. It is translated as CAISDVRESNEQFF.